This T cell receptor (beta chain) was sequenced for a study of control samples from healthy donors and cancer patients. Sequencing was performed with immunoSEQ multiplex PCR; in TCRdb, only in-frame clones are kept and a portion is missing. The table has about 110,000 clones, approximately 80% seen once. The germline V gene has CDR1 SNHLY and CDR2 FYNNEI. The CDR3 is made up of 13 amino acids. Deletions cut 9 bases from V and 7 bases from J, with 18 bases between. This chain links TRBV2 with TRBJ1-2; tentative D call: TRBD1 (5 bases). Material for sequencing was blood. This TCR came from a man younger than 35 in good health. CDR3 residues: CARESRDSGGYTF. Here the CDR3 DNA reads TGTGCCAGAGAAAGCCGGGACTCGGGTGGCTACACCTTC.